The 16 T cell receptor beta chains below were found in one sample sequenced in a study of read filtering for tumor transcriptome and immune sequencing. From about 400 ng of RNA, a library with molecular barcoded alpha/delta and beta/gamma adaptors was made. MiXCR was run by TCRdb on the reads, yielding one entry per CDR3 protein. The data show around 140,000 distinct CDR3 sequences, 13% seen once. Sequencing input: a population of CD138-negative cells sorted from bone marrow. These receptors originate from a donor older than 35 with multiple myeloma.

This clonotype was observed many times. J is TRBJ2-1 and V is TRBV4-1; D may be TRBD1 (5 bases). This CDR3 contains 16 residues. The ends were cut back, 4 bases at V and 4 bases at J, with 17 bases in the middle. In germline, CDR1 is MGHRA, CDR2 YSYEKL. The CDR3 spells CASSRELSSGYNEQFF. The CDR3 nucleotides are TGCGCCAGCAGCCGAGAACTGAGTTCAGGGTACAATGAGCAGTTCTTC.

There are a few counts of this clonotype. The gene calls are TRBV15 and TRBJ1-5; 8 bases are a match to TRBD1. CDR3 size: 15 residues. Trimming at V came to 0 bases and at J to 7 bases, leaving 5 bases not matched to a gene. Germline lookup yields CDR1 LNHNV and CDR2 YYDKDF (reference sequence). CDR3 in amino acids: CATSRDGQGAQPQHF. The CDR3 coding sequence is TGTGCCACCAGCAGAGACGGACAGGGAGCCCAGCCCCAGCATTTT. Combining the CDR3 with reference TRBV15 and TRBJ1-5 gives the whole variable domain DAMVIQNPRYQVTQFGKPVTLSCSQTLNHNVMYWYQQKSSQAPKLLFHYYDKDFNNEADTPDNFQSRRPNTSFCFLDIRSPGLGDTAMYLCATSRDGQGAQPQHFGDGTRLSIL.

This clonotype was observed many times. The CDR3: CASSWDGSYEQYF. DNA for the CDR3: TGTGCCAGCAGCTGGGACGGATCCTACGAGCAGTACTTC. The chain joins TRBV6-2 or TRBV6-3 to TRBJ2-7, with D possibly being TRBD1 or TRBD2 (5 bases each). Trimming cost V 6 bases and J 1 base, with 10 bases left between them. The CDR3 contains 13 residues. Per germline, CDR1 MNHEY and CDR2 SVGEGT.

With regard to this clonotype: This may be a read error, as it is one base from a much larger clone. The chain has TRBV10-3 and TRBJ2-2, with TRBD2 matching 10 bases. Germline assignment: CDR1 ENHRY and CDR2 SYGVKD. The V segment lost 2 bases and the J segment 4 bases; nucleotides outside the gene matches: 4. CDR3 length equals 16 residues. CDR3: CAISEGLAGVTGELFF. For the CDR3, the DNA is TGTGCCATCAGTGAGGGGCTAGCGGGAGTCACCGGGGAGCTGTTTTTT.

Concerning this clonotype itself: A much larger clone lies one base from this, so it may be a read error. The chain joins TRBV5-1 to TRBJ1-1; 7 bases match TRBD1. CDR3 length: 14 residues. Germline CDR1 and CDR2: SGHRS and YFSETQ. In DNA form, the CDR3 reads TGCGCCAGCAGCATCCAGGGGGGACACACTGAAGCTTCCTTT. Protein: CASSIQGGHTEASF.

In the case of this clonotype: Given a far larger clone just one base away, this is likely a sequencing read error. Here the CDR3 DNA reads TGTGCCAGCAGCTTATTACTAGCTTGGCATGAGCAGTTCTTC. Amino acid sequence: CASSLLLAWHEQFF. The chain carries TRBV11-2 and TRBJ2-1; weak D call: TRBD2 (6 bases). Trimming cost V 2 bases and J 8 bases, with 13 bases left between them. CDR3 length equals 14 residues. Germline V gene data show CDR1 as SGHAT and CDR2 as FQNNGV.

At least ten counts were recorded for this clonotype. The genes are TRBV19 and TRBJ2-1, with 10 bases lining up with TRBD2. CDR3 length: 16 residues. With 4 bases clipped from V and 5 bases from J, the junction kept 8 bases outside the gene matches. Germline V gene lookup returns CDR1 LNHDA and CDR2 SQIVND (reference sequence). Written as DNA, the CDR3 is TGTGCCAGTAGTACCGTGGGACTAGCGACCCACAATGAGCAGTTCTTC. It yields the protein CASSTVGLATHNEQFF.

This clonotype was found many times. This sequence joins TRBV7-3 and TRBJ2-2, with 9 bases lining up with TRBD2. Looked up from germline, CDR1 is SGHTA and CDR2 is FQGTGA. The CDR3 has 15 residues. V trimming: 1 base; J trimming: 7 bases; junction bases outside the gene matches: 4. For the CDR3, the DNA is TGTGCCAGCAGCTTAAACCAGCGGGAGGTCGGGGAGCTGTTTTTT. Amino acid sequence: CASSLNQREVGELFF.

In regard to this clonotype: Since a much larger clone is just one base distant, this may be a read error. The rearrangement links TRBV10-3 to TRBJ2-1; 14 positions agree with TRBD2. Germline loops: CDR1 ENHRY, CDR2 SYGVKD. This CDR3 spans 15 amino acids. V dropped 4 bases and J dropped 9; count of bases not matched to a gene: 5. The CDR3 here is CAISGLAGGHIEQFF. The CDR3 DNA is TGTGCCATCAGTGGACTAGCGGGAGGGCACATTGAGCAGTTCTTC.

The table lists this clonotype with many counts. The gene calls are TRBV4-1 and TRBJ2-1; 7 bases align to TRBD2. Germline V gene lookup returns CDR1 MGHRA and CDR2 YSYEKL. There are 19 residues in the CDR3. J lost 3 bases, V lost 1 base, and 15 bases had no gene match. The CDR3 region is CASSQGAVPGRELYNEQFF. The CDR3 DNA reads TGCGCCAGCAGCCAAGGGGCAGTCCCGGGGCGGGAGCTCTACAATGAGCAGTTCTTC.

As to this clonotype: A read error may explain this, as a much larger clone is one base away. This chain joins TRBV6-5 and TRBJ2-6, with D uncertain. The CDR3 loop spans 14 amino acids. Germline V gives CDR1 MNHEY, CDR2 SVGAGI. In DNA, the CDR3 is TGTACCAGCAGCCCAGCCTCTGGGGCCAACGTCCTGACTTTC. Its translation is CTSSPASGANVLTF.

This clonotype showed up many times. The V gene is TRBV4-1, the J gene TRBJ2-3, with D tentatively TRBD2 (5 bases). The length of the CDR3 is 16 residues. The germline V gene encodes CDR1 MGHRA and CDR2 YSYEKL. V dropped 4 bases and J dropped 0 bases, with 14 bases sitting between them. The CDR3 DNA reads as TGCGCCAGCAGCCCCGGGATACTAACTAGCACAGATACGCAGTATTTT. It specifies CASSPGILTSTDTQYF.

Of note for this clonotype: Possible read error: a much larger clone is one base away. This chain uses TRBV6-2 or TRBV6-3 with TRBJ2-3; D gene uncertain. Germline CDR1 reads MNHEY; CDR2 reads SVGEGT. The CDR3 covers 16 residues. This chain's CDR3 is CASTAAVGARTDTPYF. The CDR3 DNA follows: TGTGCCAGCACCGCCGCGGTCGGCGCCCGCACAGATACGCCGTATTTT.

For this clonotype: Here the CDR3 omits its conserved ending phenylalanine or tryptophan, so a read error is the likely source. This chain's CDR3 is CASSTQGGAVGEQYS. The CDR3 bases are TGTGCCAGCAGTACCCAGGGGGGAGCTGTGGGCGAGCAGTACTCC. The V and J genes are TRBV12-3 or TRBV12-4 and TRBJ2-7, with a weak D call TRBD1 (7 bases). This CDR3 has 15 residues. Trimming pared 5 bases from V and 6 bases from J, leaving 20 bases between.

This clonotype was counted ten times or more. The chain joins TRBV5-1 to TRBJ1-4; no clear D. The CDR3 length is 14 residues. V was shortened by 7 bases and J by 5 bases, with 15 bases between the two germline ends. Germline V gives CDR1 SGHRS, CDR2 YFSETQ. This CDR3 reads CASRKPGKNEKLFF. In DNA, the CDR3 is TGCGCCAGCCGTAAACCGGGAAAGAATGAAAAACTGTTTTTT.

This clonotype was counted a few times. The rearrangement joins TRBV12-3 or TRBV12-4 to TRBJ1-3; the D gene is possibly TRBD1 (5 bases). Trimming shortened V by 9 bases and J by 0 bases, and 18 bases separated the two germline ends. The CDR3 spans 16 residues. The DNA for the CDR3 is TGTGCCAGTCTCTCGAAGACAGTGGGCTCTGGAAACACCATATATTTT. It specifies CASLSKTVGSGNTIYF.